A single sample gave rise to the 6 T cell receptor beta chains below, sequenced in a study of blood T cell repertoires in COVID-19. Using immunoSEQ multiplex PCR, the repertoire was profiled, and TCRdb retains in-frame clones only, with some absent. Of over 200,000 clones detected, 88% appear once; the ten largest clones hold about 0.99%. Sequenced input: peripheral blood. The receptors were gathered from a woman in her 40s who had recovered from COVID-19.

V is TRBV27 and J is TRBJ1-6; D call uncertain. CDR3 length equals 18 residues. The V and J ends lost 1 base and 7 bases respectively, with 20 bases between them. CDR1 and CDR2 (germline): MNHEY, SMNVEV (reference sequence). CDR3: CASSLLPPGQASNSPLHF. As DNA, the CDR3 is TGTGCCAGCAGTTTATTACCCCCCGGCCAGGCGTCGAATTCACCCCTCCACTTT.

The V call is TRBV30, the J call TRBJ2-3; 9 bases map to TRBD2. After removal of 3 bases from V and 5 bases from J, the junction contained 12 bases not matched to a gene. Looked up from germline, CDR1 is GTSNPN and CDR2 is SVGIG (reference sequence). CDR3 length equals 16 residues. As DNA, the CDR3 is TGTGCCTGGAGGGGTCGTGCGGGAGGGCCCGTAGATACGCAGTATTTT. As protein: CAWRGRAGGPVDTQYF.

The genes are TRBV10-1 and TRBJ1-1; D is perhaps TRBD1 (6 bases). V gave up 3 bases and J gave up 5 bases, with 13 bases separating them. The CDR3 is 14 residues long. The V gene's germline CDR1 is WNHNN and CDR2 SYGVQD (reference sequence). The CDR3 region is CASSEAGTRTEAFF. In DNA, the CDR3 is TGCGCCAGCAGTGAAGCCGGGACAAGGACTGAAGCTTTCTTT.

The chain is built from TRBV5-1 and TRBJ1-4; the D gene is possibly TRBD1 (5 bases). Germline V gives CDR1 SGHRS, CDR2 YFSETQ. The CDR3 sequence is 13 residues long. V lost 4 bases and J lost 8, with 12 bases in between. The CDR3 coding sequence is TGCGCCAGCAGCCCCAGGGTTGGGGAAAAACTGTTTTTT. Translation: CASSPRVGEKLFF. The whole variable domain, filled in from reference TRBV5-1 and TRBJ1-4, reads KAGVTQTPRYLIKTRGQQVTLSCSPISGHRSVSWYQQTPGQGLQFLFEYFSETQRNKGNFPGRFSGRQFSNSRSEMNVSTLELGDSALYLCASSPRVGEKLFFGSGTQLSVL.

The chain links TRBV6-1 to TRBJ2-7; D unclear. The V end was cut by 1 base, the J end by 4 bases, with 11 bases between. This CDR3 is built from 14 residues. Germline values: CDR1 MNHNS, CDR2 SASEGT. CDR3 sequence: CASSEGPGRYEQYV. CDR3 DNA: TGTGCCAGCAGTGAAGGTCCAGGAAGATACGAGCAGTACGTC.

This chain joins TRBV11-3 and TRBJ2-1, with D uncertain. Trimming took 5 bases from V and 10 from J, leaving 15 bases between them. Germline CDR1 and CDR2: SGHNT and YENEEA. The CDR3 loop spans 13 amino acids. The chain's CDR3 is CASSLGELREQFF. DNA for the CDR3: TGTGCCAGCAGCCTCGGAGAGTTGCGGGAGCAGTTCTTC.